This T cell receptor (beta chain) came from a study of T cells after yellow fever vaccination. Study-level findings and limits: A large majority of primary-vaccination clones showed up again after the booster (approximately 96% CD4, roughly 88% CD8).

The CDR3 spans 12 residues. Trimming cost V 6 bases and J 3 bases, with 8 bases left between them. From the 5' RACE reads, TCRdb called clonotypes with MiXCR, one entry per CDR3 protein. In the table there are 450,000 to 600,000 distinct CDR3 sequences, 17% of which are singletons. On this clonotype itself: Its antigen remains unidentified.

This material consisted of PBMCs, taken 5 days after the first yellow fever vaccination. V usage is TRBV12-3 or TRBV12-4 and J usage is TRBJ1-1; D not certain. The sequence derives from a man between 18 and 29 years old who received the YFV17D yellow fever vaccine. The CDR3 DNA sequence: TGTGCCAGCAGGCGACGGGACACTGAAGCTTTCTTT. The encoded protein is CASRRRDTEAFF.